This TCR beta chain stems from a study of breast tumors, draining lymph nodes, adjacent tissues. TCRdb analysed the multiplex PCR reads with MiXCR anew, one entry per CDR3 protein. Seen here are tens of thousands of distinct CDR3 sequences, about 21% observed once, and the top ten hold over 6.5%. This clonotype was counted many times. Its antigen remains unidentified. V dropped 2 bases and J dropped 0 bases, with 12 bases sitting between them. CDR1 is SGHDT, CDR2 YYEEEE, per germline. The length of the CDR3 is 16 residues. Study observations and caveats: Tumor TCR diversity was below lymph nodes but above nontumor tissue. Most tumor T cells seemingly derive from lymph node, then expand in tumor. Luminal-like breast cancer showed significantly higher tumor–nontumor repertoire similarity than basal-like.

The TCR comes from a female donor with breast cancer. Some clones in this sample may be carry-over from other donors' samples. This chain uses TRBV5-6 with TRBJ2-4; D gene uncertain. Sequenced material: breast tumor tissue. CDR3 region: CASSFFRVLAKNIQYF. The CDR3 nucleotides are TGTGCCAGCAGCTTTTTTCGGGTTTTAGCCAAAAACATTCAGTACTTC.